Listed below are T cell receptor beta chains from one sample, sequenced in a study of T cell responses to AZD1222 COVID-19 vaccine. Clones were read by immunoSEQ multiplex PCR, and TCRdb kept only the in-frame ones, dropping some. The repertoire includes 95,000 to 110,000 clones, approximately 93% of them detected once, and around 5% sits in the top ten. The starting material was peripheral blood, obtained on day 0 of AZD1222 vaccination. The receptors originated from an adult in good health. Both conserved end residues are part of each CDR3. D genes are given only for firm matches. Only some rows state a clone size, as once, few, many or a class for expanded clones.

CDR3 DNA: TGTGCCACCAGCAGCTCTAGAGGGGGGGATACGCAGTATTTT; CDR3 protein: CATSSSRGGDTQYF; V gene: TRBV15; clone size: once; D gene: .; CDR3 length: 14; J gene: TRBJ2-3
CDR3 DNA: TGTGCCAGCAGCCAAGATCCCACGACAGGCATGGGGGAAAAACTGTTTTTT; CDR3 protein: CASSQDPTTGMGEKLFF; V gene: TRBV4-2; clone size: .; D gene: .; CDR3 length: 17; J gene: TRBJ1-4
CDR3 DNA: TGTGCCAGCAGCTTAATCTCGGCGGGGAACTATGGCTACACCTTC; CDR3 protein: CASSLISAGNYGYTF; V gene: TRBV7-2; clone size: .; D gene: .; CDR3 length: 15; J gene: TRBJ1-2
CDR3 DNA: TGTGCCACCCCTAGCGTCGGCGAGCAGTACTTC; CDR3 protein: CATPSVGEQYF; V gene: TRBV21-1; clone size: .; D gene: .; CDR3 length: 11; J gene: TRBJ2-7
CDR3 DNA: TGCAGTGCTATCCCCTACAATGAGCAGTTCTTC; CDR3 protein: CSAIPYNEQFF; V gene: TRBV20-1; clone size: .; D gene: .; CDR3 length: 11; J gene: TRBJ2-1
CDR3 DNA: TGTGCCTGGGACCGAGGCTCCTACAATGAGCAGTTCTTC; CDR3 protein: CAWDRGSYNEQFF; V gene: TRBV30; clone size: .; D gene: .; CDR3 length: 13; J gene: TRBJ2-1
CDR3 DNA: TGTGCCAGCAGCCAATGGACAGGGGCCGGGGAGCTGTTTTTT; CDR3 protein: CASSQWTGAGELFF; V gene: TRBV14; clone size: .; D gene: TRBD1; CDR3 length: 14; J gene: TRBJ2-2
CDR3 DNA: TGTGCCACCAGTGATCCAGGGACAGGCAAGCCCCAAGAGACCCAGTACTTC; CDR3 protein: CATSDPGTGKPQETQYF; V gene: TRBV24-1; clone size: .; D gene: TRBD1; CDR3 length: 17; J gene: TRBJ2-5
CDR3 DNA: TGTGCCAGCAGCCTACGGGATGGGGGACATGAAAAACTGTTTTTT; CDR3 protein: CASSLRDGGHEKLFF; V gene: TRBV5-4; clone size: .; D gene: .; CDR3 length: 15; J gene: TRBJ1-4
CDR3 DNA: TGCGCCAGCAGCTCAAAGGGGCTAGGGGAGACCCAGTACTTC; CDR3 protein: CASSSKGLGETQYF; V gene: TRBV4-1; clone size: .; D gene: .; CDR3 length: 14; J gene: TRBJ2-5
CDR3 DNA: TGTGCCAGTAGTACACGACGAGCCGGGACAGGGAATGAGCAGTTCTTC; CDR3 protein: CASSTRRAGTGNEQFF; V gene: TRBV19; clone size: .; D gene: TRBD1; CDR3 length: 16; J gene: TRBJ2-1
CDR3 DNA: TGCAGTGCTACTGAGGAACTAGCGATCTACAATGAGCAGTTCTTC; CDR3 protein: CSATEELAIYNEQFF; V gene: TRBV20-1; clone size: .; D gene: TRBD2; CDR3 length: 15; J gene: TRBJ2-1
CDR3 DNA: TGTGCCAGCAGTTTATTTAGCGGGAGCACAGATACGCAGTATTTT; CDR3 protein: CASSLFSGSTDTQYF; V gene: TRBV27; clone size: .; D gene: TRBD2; CDR3 length: 15; J gene: TRBJ2-3
CDR3 DNA: TGTGCCAGCAGCGTAACCCCGGGCCCTATCTCTGGAAACACCATATATTTT; CDR3 protein: CASSVTPGPISGNTIYF; V gene: TRBV7-2; clone size: .; D gene: .; CDR3 length: 17; J gene: TRBJ1-3
CDR3 DNA: TGTGCCAGCAGCTTAGAAGGAACTAGTTTCTACGAGCAGTACTTC; CDR3 protein: CASSLEGTSFYEQYF; V gene: TRBV11-3; clone size: .; D gene: .; CDR3 length: 15; J gene: TRBJ2-7
CDR3 DNA: TGTGCCAGCAGCGCTAGGTACAACCAAAGGAATACGCAGTATTTT; CDR3 protein: CASSARYNQRNTQYF; V gene: TRBV6-5; clone size: .; D gene: .; CDR3 length: 15; J gene: TRBJ2-3
CDR3 DNA: TGTGCCAGCAGCCTAGTAGCGGGGGGTCTCACAGATACGCAGTATTTT; CDR3 protein: CASSLVAGGLTDTQYF; V gene: TRBV14; clone size: .; D gene: TRBD2; CDR3 length: 16; J gene: TRBJ2-3
CDR3 DNA: TGTGCCAGCAGCTCCTCCTTCCCTTGGACTAGCGATTCAGATACGCAGTATTTT; CDR3 protein: CASSSSFPWTSDSDTQYF; V gene: TRBV7-8; clone size: .; D gene: TRBD2; CDR3 length: 18; J gene: TRBJ2-3
CDR3 DNA: TGTGCCAGCAACCACCGGGAAACCAAACCCAAAACCGGGGAGCTGTTTTTT; CDR3 protein: CASNHRETKPKTGELFF; V gene: TRBV21-1; clone size: .; D gene: .; CDR3 length: 17; J gene: TRBJ2-2
CDR3 DNA: TGTGCCTGGAGTTCTCTTTTGGGCTACACCTTC; CDR3 protein: CAWSSLLGYTF; V gene: TRBV30; clone size: .; D gene: .; CDR3 length: 11; J gene: TRBJ1-2
CDR3 DNA: TGTGCCTGGAGTCAGGCTGCGAGCGGCGAGCAGTTCTTC; CDR3 protein: CAWSQAASGEQFF; V gene: TRBV30; clone size: .; D gene: .; CDR3 length: 13; J gene: TRBJ2-1
CDR3 DNA: TGTGCCAGCAGCCCACGTAGGAGCTCCTACAATGAGCAGTTCTTC; CDR3 protein: CASSPRRSSYNEQFF; V gene: TRBV7-2; clone size: .; D gene: .; CDR3 length: 15; J gene: TRBJ2-1
CDR3 DNA: TGTGCCAGCAGCGTTTCTATGAACACTGAAGCTTTCTTT; CDR3 protein: CASSVSMNTEAFF; V gene: TRBV9; clone size: .; D gene: .; CDR3 length: 13; J gene: TRBJ1-1
CDR3 DNA: TGTGCCAGCAGTTTATTAGGCTACGAGCAGTACTTC; CDR3 protein: CASSLLGYEQYF; V gene: TRBV27; clone size: .; D gene: .; CDR3 length: 12; J gene: TRBJ2-7
CDR3 DNA: TGTGCCAGCAGCCACGGTATCAATCAGCCCCAGCATTTT; CDR3 protein: CASSHGINQPQHF; V gene: TRBV7-2; clone size: once; D gene: .; CDR3 length: 13; J gene: TRBJ1-5
CDR3 DNA: TGTGCCACCAACACGAGAAACACCATATATTTT; CDR3 protein: CATNTRNTIYF; V gene: TRBV7-9; clone size: .; D gene: .; CDR3 length: 11; J gene: TRBJ1-3
CDR3 DNA: TGTGCCAGCCTAGCATCGGGGGGAGTAGATACGCAGTATTTT; CDR3 protein: CASLASGGVDTQYF; V gene: TRBV28; clone size: .; D gene: TRBD2; CDR3 length: 14; J gene: TRBJ2-3
CDR3 DNA: TGCGCCAGCAGCCAAGAAATCCCTCCCCTGAGGGCTTTCTTT; CDR3 protein: CASSQEIPPLRAFF; V gene: TRBV4-3; clone size: .; D gene: .; CDR3 length: 14; J gene: TRBJ1-1
CDR3 DNA: TGCGCCAGCAGCCCCGGGCTCCAGGCCGAGCAGTACTTC; CDR3 protein: CASSPGLQAEQYF; V gene: TRBV5-1; clone size: .; D gene: .; CDR3 length: 13; J gene: TRBJ2-7
CDR3 DNA: TGTGCCAGTAGTATGACGGGCGGGGCAATAGTGCATACGCAGTATTTT; CDR3 protein: CASSMTGGAIVHTQYF; V gene: TRBV19; clone size: .; D gene: .; CDR3 length: 16; J gene: TRBJ2-3
CDR3 DNA: TGTGCCAGCAGCACGACCGCGGTTCTTAACACTGAAGCTTTCTTT; CDR3 protein: CASSTTAVLNTEAFF; V gene: TRBV28; clone size: .; D gene: .; CDR3 length: 15; J gene: TRBJ1-1
CDR3 DNA: TGTGCCAGCAGCCTCGGGATCACTAATGAAAAACTGTTTTTT; CDR3 protein: CASSLGITNEKLFF; V gene: TRBV28; clone size: once; D gene: .; CDR3 length: 14; J gene: TRBJ1-4
CDR3 DNA: TGCGCCAGCAGCAGGACAGGGCCCAGGACTAATGAAAAACTGTTTTTT; CDR3 protein: CASSRTGPRTNEKLFF; V gene: TRBV4-3; clone size: .; D gene: TRBD1; CDR3 length: 16; J gene: TRBJ1-4
CDR3 DNA: TGTGCCAGCAGCCAGGAGGGTGGGGCTGAAGCTTTCTTT; CDR3 protein: CASSQEGGAEAFF; V gene: TRBV3-1/TRBV3-2; clone size: .; D gene: .; CDR3 length: 13; J gene: TRBJ1-1
CDR3 DNA: TGTGCCAGCAGCTATGGAGGGCTTCAGCCCCAGCATTTT; CDR3 protein: CASSYGGLQPQHF; V gene: TRBV9; clone size: once; D gene: .; CDR3 length: 13; J gene: TRBJ1-5
CDR3 DNA: TGTGCCAGCAGTTATTTGAGGCAACCTGAAGCTTTCTTT; CDR3 protein: CASSYLRQPEAFF; V gene: TRBV6-5; clone size: .; D gene: .; CDR3 length: 13; J gene: TRBJ1-1
CDR3 DNA: TGTGCCAGCAGCCAGAGGGGTAGCAATCAGCCCCAGCATTTT; CDR3 protein: CASSQRGSNQPQHF; V gene: TRBV3-1/TRBV3-2; clone size: .; D gene: .; CDR3 length: 14; J gene: TRBJ1-5
CDR3 DNA: TGTGCCAGTAGTATAGATCATGCGGGAACCTACACCGGGGAGCTGTTTTTT; CDR3 protein: CASSIDHAGTYTGELFF; V gene: TRBV19; clone size: once; D gene: .; CDR3 length: 17; J gene: TRBJ2-2
CDR3 DNA: TGCAGCGTCTCCGGGACAAACCAGCCCCAGCATTTT; CDR3 protein: CSVSGTNQPQHF; V gene: TRBV29-1; clone size: .; D gene: .; CDR3 length: 12; J gene: TRBJ1-5
CDR3 DNA: TGTGCCAGCAGCTTAGTTGGGGGGAACAGGGAGACCCAGTACTTC; CDR3 protein: CASSLVGGNRETQYF; V gene: TRBV7-8; clone size: .; D gene: .; CDR3 length: 15; J gene: TRBJ2-5
CDR3 DNA: TGTGCCAGCAGCTTGCAGAACTCTGGAAACACCATATATTTT; CDR3 protein: CASSLQNSGNTIYF; V gene: TRBV5-5; clone size: .; D gene: .; CDR3 length: 14; J gene: TRBJ1-3
CDR3 DNA: TGTGCCACCAGTGCGGCGAACTATGGCTACACCTTC; CDR3 protein: CATSAANYGYTF; V gene: TRBV24-1; clone size: .; D gene: .; CDR3 length: 12; J gene: TRBJ1-2
CDR3 DNA: TGTGCCAGCAGCCGCAGGGACAGGGGGCATGGAGCTTTCTTT; CDR3 protein: CASSRRDRGHGAFF; V gene: TRBV13; clone size: .; D gene: TRBD1; CDR3 length: 14; J gene: TRBJ1-1
CDR3 DNA: TGTGCCAGCAGCTTCCAACGGGTCGAAAATTCACCCCTCCACTTT; CDR3 protein: CASSFQRVENSPLHF; V gene: TRBV6-5; clone size: .; D gene: .; CDR3 length: 15; J gene: TRBJ1-6
CDR3 DNA: TGCGCCAGCAGCCCTCGTGCAGGGGAGAGCTATGGCTACACCTTC; CDR3 protein: CASSPRAGESYGYTF; V gene: TRBV4-3; clone size: .; D gene: .; CDR3 length: 15; J gene: TRBJ1-2
CDR3 DNA: TGTGCCAGCAGCCAAGTGAGCAGGGCAGGCTACACCTTC; CDR3 protein: CASSQVSRAGYTF; V gene: TRBV4-2; clone size: .; D gene: .; CDR3 length: 13; J gene: TRBJ1-2
CDR3 DNA: TGTGCCAGCAGCTTAGATCGGCTTAGCGGGAGGGCCGGGGAGCTGTTTTTT; CDR3 protein: CASSLDRLSGRAGELFF; V gene: TRBV11-2; clone size: .; D gene: TRBD2; CDR3 length: 17; J gene: TRBJ2-2